This T cell receptor (beta chain) was captured by sequencing in a study of beta chain features in type 1 diabetes (dated by TCRdb to 2017 to 2018). Concerning the study at large: Mean age, gender distribution, total cell number and subset yield did not differ between patients and healthy donors. Regulatory and stem cell-like memory subsets were isolated from only 8 patients and roughly 8 healthy donors, whereas naive and central memory subsets came from all 28 donors. A total of 90 million to 130 million sorted cells were examined across all samples, and a strong correlation was observed between cell number per subset and RNA yield. In the study, recently diagnosed type 1 diabetes patients and matched healthy donors were compared on the TCRB repertoires of their sorted circulating CD4+ T cell subsets.

A single peripheral blood draw of 90 to 150 mL on average was collected from each donor into heparinised tubes. Naive, central memory, regulatory and stem cell-like memory CD4+ T cells were sorted on a BD FACSAria II using a panel including CD45RO, CCR7, CD25, CD127, CD95 and CD27. A purity above 98% was achieved for all sorted populations. PBMCs were separated immediately by Lymphoprep density gradient centrifugation and were stained directly, without being cultured. So that batch effects would be minimized, each experiment stained and sorted samples in pairs, pairing one healthy donor with one patient. Regarding this clone: Which antigen it targets is not known. No qualities accompany the bases; no much larger clone lies one base away.

The entire isolated RNA was reverse transcribed using the High Capacity cDNA Reverse Transcription Kit, and thus expressed TCRB transcripts were sequenced. Deep immunoSEQ sequencing was applied to naive, central memory and regulatory T cell samples, giving an average of around 4 million total reads per sample. After sorted cells were lysed in RLT buffer, RNA was extracted with DNase-treated RNeasy Micro or Mini kits, with the choice depending on cell number. Each cell subset was processed separately to prevent cross-contamination, with patient and healthy donor samples processed together. The immunoSEQ multiplex PCR was used to amplify TCRB sequences from cDNA, yielding 87-bp fragments that span the CDR3 region. Sequencing of the amplicons was performed on the Illumina HiSeq platform. The original pipeline was this. PCR bias was computationally corrected using synthetic template baselines, reads within Hamming distance 2 were collapsed, and singletons that could not be merged were discarded. Reads were aligned against IMGT to assign V, D and J genes, CDR3 length and insertions or deletions at six rearrangement sites. Within each subset, clonotype counts were normalized to the number of sorted cells before true diversity and Gini coefficients were calculated with the tcR R package. The overlap coefficient, calculated on TCRB nucleotide sequences, was used to measure repertoire sharing. Out-of-frame TCRB sequences from naive cells were analyzed to stand in for the pre-selection repertoire. This is the immuneACCESS table as TCRdb keeps it, with only in-frame sequences that have V and J called. A part of the clones is gone; compared with another copy, unresolved V genes explain less than half, and the rest is unexplained. The D gene and trimming were derived from the DNA, and the V and J assignments and clone size from that table. Recorded for this sample are some 900,000 clones; around a sixth of them occurred a single time. Together, the top ten hold around 0.02% of the sample.

Counted from cysteine to phenylalanine, this CDR3 has 14 amino acids. Kept here is only the CDR3 DNA, which spans 42 bases and is read in frame from base 1. The V end gives up 2 bases and the J end 5 bases, leaving 3 bases in the junction not matched to a gene. The germline V gene (reference sequence) specifies MNHEY as CDR1 and SMNVEV as CDR2. Results the study describes overall, beyond this receptor: PCR may preferentially amplify shorter templates, but because patient and control samples were amplified and corrected together, any resulting skew would affect both groups equally. Only small numbers of individuals were included in the HLA sub-analyses, which left unresolved whether HLA type had any influence on TCRB rearrangement. Sequencing cDNA rather than genomic DNA could over-represent highly expressing activated cells, although activation and CD3 levels did not differ between groups. Type 1 diabetes patients showed a moderate but significant shortening of TCRB CDR3 length in all four CD4+ subsets. At VDJ recombination sites, type 1 diabetes patients had fewer insertions and more deleted nucleotides, which implies abnormalities in thymic rearrangement. Naive, central memory and regulatory TCRB repertoires appeared more similar among patients than among healthy donors.

In this chain, TRBV27 is recombined with TRBJ2-5; the central 9 bases match TRBD1. What was sequenced was naive CD4+ T cells from blood. The sample's cell subset or site label, in plain terms: true naive CD4+ T cells. This TCR was recovered from a woman between 18 and 29 years old in good health. CDR3 reads: CASSLDDRGETQYF. At the DNA level, the sequence is TGTGCCAGCAGTTTAGATGACAGGGGGGAGACCCAGTACTTC.